These 19 T cell receptor beta chains were sequenced from one sample in a study of cytomegalovirus exposure and HLA in healthy donors (dated by TCRdb to the late 2010s). Receptor libraries were prepared by the immunoSEQ multiplex PCR assay. The multiplex PCR relied on a mix of 60 forward primers for TCR Vbeta segments and 13 reverse primers for TCR Jbeta segments. TCRdb took over this immuneACCESS table, retaining in-frame rearrangements with V and J assigned. Such tables are incomplete; in checked studies, under half of the missing clones stem from an unresolved V gene, and the remainder is unexplained. Present in this sample are fewer than 85,000 clones, about 76% of which were seen just once. The ten largest clones represent over 10% of the sample. Sequencing was performed on PBMCs. These receptors were obtained from a male donor in good health and CMV-seropositive.

The chain combines TRBV10-3 with TRBJ2-3, with D uncertain. Germline-derived CDR1 and CDR2 are ENHRY and SYGVKD. V was shortened by 3 bases and J by 4 bases, with 5 bases between the two germline ends. The CDR3 is made up of 12 amino acids. Here the CDR3 DNA reads TGTGCCATCAGTGATCTATCAGATACGCAGTATTTT. The encoded protein is CAISDLSDTQYF.

The J gene is TRBJ2-5, the V gene TRBV5-4; TRBD2 is a possible D gene (6 bases). The J call could be wrong; TRBJ2-7 is a better fit for the DNA end. Germline values: CDR1 SGHNT, CDR2 YYREEE (reference sequence). The CDR3 covers 16 residues. CDR3 DNA: TGTGCCAGCACCCCGAAAGGCGGGGCGAGCTCCTACGAGCAGTACTTC. Translating gives CASTPKGGASSYEQYF.

Note on this clone: The junction and the germline gene differ at one end; a read error may be behind it. This chain joins TRBV7-9 and TRBJ2-3; 9 bases are shared with TRBD2. Germline V gene lookup returns CDR1 SEHNR and CDR2 FQNEAQ (reference sequence). CDR3 size: 16 residues. The CDR3, as DNA: TGTTCCAGCAGCTTAGTGGCTAGCGGGATTGCAGATACGCAGTATTTT. Its protein product is CSSSLVASGIADTQYF.

The gene calls are TRBV5-6 and TRBJ1-1; D is undetermined. The CDR3 covers 14 residues. Germline lookup yields CDR1 SGHDT and CDR2 YYEEEE. The V gene lost 2 bases and the J gene lost 0 bases, with 8 bases spanning the gap. The CDR3 DNA reads as TGTGCCAGCAGCTTTGAGGCCCTGAACACTGAAGCTTTCTTT. It is translated as CASSFEALNTEAFF.

The V gene is TRBV4-2, the J gene TRBJ1-2, with no clear D. Germline lookup yields CDR1 LGHNA and CDR2 YNFKEQ. V lost 0 bases and J 7 bases, leaving 6 bases between the germline ends. This CDR3 is 12 amino acids long. The CDR3: CASSQDQVGYTF. In nucleotides, the CDR3 is TGTGCCAGCAGCCAAGACCAGGTTGGCTACACCTTC.

This clone occurred once. The chain has TRBV4-3 and TRBJ2-1; no reliable D call. The CDR3 loop spans 13 amino acids. The V gene lost 4 bases and the J gene lost 4 bases, with 8 bases spanning the gap. Per germline, CDR1 LGHNA and CDR2 YSLEER. Here the CDR3 DNA reads TGCGCCAGCAGCCCCGACGGGTACAATGAGCAGTTCTTC. Translating it yields CASSPDGYNEQFF.

Here the CDR3 DNA reads TGTGCCAGCAGGGGGACCGGGACAGGGGTAGCGTCACCCCTCCACTTT. Protein product: CASRGTGTGVASPLHF. V usage is TRBV2 and J usage is TRBJ1-6; 10 positions match TRBD1. CDR1 is SNHLY, CDR2 FYNNEI, per germline. Trimming removed 6 bases from V and 10 bases from J; junction bases left unmatched: 12. The CDR3 sequence is 16 residues long.

The rearrangement links TRBV7-6 to TRBJ2-1; 11 nucleotides line up with TRBD2. The junction had 5 bases not matched to a gene; V was cut back by 2 bases and J by 5 bases. CDR1 and CDR2 (germline): SGHVS, FNYEAQ. This CDR3 is built from 16 residues. CDR3 sequence (DNA): TGTGCCAGCAGCTTATATTCTAGCGGGGGGAACAATGAGCAGTTCTTC. Amino acid sequence: CASSLYSSGGNNEQFF.

The chain employs TRBV7-3 and TRBJ1-2; 8 positions match TRBD1. Trimming cost V 5 bases and J 7 bases; bases outside gene matches: 15. The CDR3 spans 16 residues. CDR1 is SGHTA, CDR2 FQGTGA, per germline. The CDR3 is CASSQGSGGGRFGYTF. The CDR3 nucleotides are TGTGCCAGCAGCCAAGGATCAGGGGGCGGACGATTTGGCTACACCTTC.

The CDR3 protein is CASNLEQTNTGELFF. CDR3 DNA sequence: TGTGCCAGCAATCTGGAGCAGACTAACACCGGGGAGCTGTTTTTT. The genes are TRBV28 and TRBJ2-2; D uncertain. The V and J ends lost 7 bases and 2 bases respectively, with 14 bases between them. Germline assignment: CDR1 MDHEN and CDR2 SYDVKM. CDR3 length: 15 amino acids.

This chain uses TRBV19 with TRBJ2-3; 7 bases fit TRBD1. V trimming: 5 bases; J trimming: 1 base; junction bases outside the gene matches: 3. Germline values: CDR1 LNHDA, CDR2 SQIVND (reference sequence). The CDR3 spans 14 residues. This CDR3 is CASSVDRGTDTQYF. The DNA of the CDR3 is TGTGCCAGTAGTGTCGACAGGGGCACAGATACGCAGTATTTT.

V and J are TRBV11-1 and TRBJ2-5; TRBD2 matches at 9 bases. The J call may be incorrect, as the DNA end agrees better with TRBJ2-7. Germline loops: CDR1 SGHAT, CDR2 FQDESV (reference sequence). This CDR3 is 15 amino acids long. The CDR3 bases are TGTGCCAGCAGCCAGGGACTAGCTGGGGCCTACGAGCAGTACTTC. Translation gives CASSQGLAGAYEQYF.

The chain combines TRBV4-1 with TRBJ2-2; 9 nucleotides match TRBD1. Trimming removed 2 bases from V and 3 bases from J; junction bases left unmatched: 10. CDR1 and CDR2 (germline): MGHRA, YSYEKL. The CDR3 is 18 amino acids. CDR3 residues: CASSQFVGQGRDTGELFF. CDR3 nucleotide sequence: TGCGCCAGCAGCCAATTTGTGGGACAGGGCAGGGACACCGGGGAGCTGTTTTTT.

This clone is labeled as hyperexpanded. This chain uses TRBV6-4 with TRBJ2-1; 9 bases match TRBD2. V lost 4 bases, J lost 8 bases, and 9 bases stayed unmatched. The CDR3 has 15 amino acids. Germline-derived CDR1 and CDR2 are MRHNA and SNTAGT. The CDR3 is CASSVLAGSMDEQFF. The CDR3 DNA is TGTGCCAGCAGTGTCCTAGCGGGGAGTATGGATGAGCAGTTCTTC.

This chain joins TRBV2 and TRBJ1-4; D gene unclear. CDR3 size: 15 residues. Germline CDR1 is SNHLY and CDR2 is FYNNEI. Trimming left V 7 bases short and J 0 bases short, with 12 bases between. CDR3 in amino acids: CASNRLRATNEKLFF. The CDR3 DNA reads as TGTGCCAGCAACCGACTGAGGGCAACTAATGAAAAACTGTTTTTT. Drawing the rest from reference TRBV2 and TRBJ1-4, the complete variable domain is EPEVTQTPSHQVTQMGQEVILRCVPISNHLYFYWYRQILGQKVEFLVSFYNNEISEKSEIFDDQFSVERPDGSNFTLKIRSTKLEDSAMYFCASNRLRATNEKLFFGSGTQLSVL.

The chain carries TRBV18 and TRBJ1-1; 8 bases fit TRBD1. The CDR3 is 15 residues long. Trimming at V came to 0 bases and at J to 1 base, leaving 1 base not matched to a gene. Germline loops: CDR1 KGHSH, CDR2 LQKENI. The CDR3 loop is CASSPPQGANTEAFF. In nucleotides, the CDR3 is TGTGCCAGCTCACCACCGCAGGGGGCGAACACTGAAGCTTTCTTT. The complete variable domain, with remaining parts taken from reference TRBV18 and TRBJ1-1, reads NAGVMQNPRHLVRRRGQEARLRCSPMKGHSHVYWYRQLPEEGLKFMVYLQKENIIDESGMPKERFSAEFPKEGPSILRIQQVVRGDSAAYFCASSPPQGANTEAFFGQGTRLTVV.

The chain employs TRBV11-1 and TRBJ2-7; TRBD1 aligns across 11 bases. The germline CDR1 and CDR2 sequences are SGHAT and FQDESV (reference sequence). The J segment lost 3 bases and the V segment lost 5 bases, leaving 6 bases of the junction unmatched. The length of the CDR3 is 15 residues. The chain's CDR3 is CASSRRGQGGYEQYF. The CDR3 nucleotides read TGTGCCAGCAGCCGACGGGGACAGGGGGGCTACGAGCAGTACTTC.

This sequence joins TRBV5-4 and TRBJ2-7; 7 bases are shared with TRBD2. CDR1 and CDR2 from the germline V gene are SGHNT and YYREEE (reference sequence). This CDR3 is 15 amino acids long. Trimming removed 1 base from V and 4 bases from J; junction bases left unmatched: 8. This CDR3 reads CASSLPGLGAYEQYF. The CDR3, as DNA: TGTGCCAGCAGCTTGCCCGGACTAGGAGCGTACGAGCAGTACTTC.

The chain links TRBV10-3 to TRBJ2-5; 8 positions match TRBD2. CDR1 is ENHRY and CDR2 is SYGVKD in the germline V gene. The CDR3 extends over 13 amino acids. Trimming at V came to 5 bases and at J to 5 bases, leaving 4 bases not matched to a gene. CDR3 loop: CAISPGLEETQYF. DNA for the CDR3: TGTGCCATCAGTCCGGGACTAGAGGAGACCCAGTACTTC.